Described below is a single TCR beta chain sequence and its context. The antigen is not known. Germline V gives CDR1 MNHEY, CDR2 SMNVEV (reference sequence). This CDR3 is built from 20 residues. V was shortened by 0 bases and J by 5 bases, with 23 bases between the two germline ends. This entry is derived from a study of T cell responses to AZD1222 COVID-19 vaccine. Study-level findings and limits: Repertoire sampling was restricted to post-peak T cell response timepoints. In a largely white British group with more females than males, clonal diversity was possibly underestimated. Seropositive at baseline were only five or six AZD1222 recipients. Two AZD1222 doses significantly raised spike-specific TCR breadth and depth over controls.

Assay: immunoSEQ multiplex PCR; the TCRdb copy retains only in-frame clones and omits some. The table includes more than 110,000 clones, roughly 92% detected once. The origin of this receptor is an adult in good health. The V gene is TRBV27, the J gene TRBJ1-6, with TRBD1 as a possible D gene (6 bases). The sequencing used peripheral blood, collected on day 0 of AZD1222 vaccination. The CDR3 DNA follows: TGTGCCAGCAGTTTATCCCCCTCACCCCGGGGCAGGGGAAATAATTCACCCCTCCACTTT. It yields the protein CASSLSPSPRGRGNNSPLHF.